This TCR beta chain was sequenced in a study of cytomegalovirus exposure and HLA in healthy donors. Across the study: A previous analysis identified fewer than 130 million unique TCR beta sequences derived from some 170 million T cells.

Study findings and constraints: When analyzed later, the rates of TCR association showed variation by HLA locus, with DRB1 the most and HLA-C the fewest.

Though probably carrying unrecorded immune exposures, donors were nominally healthy at sampling. In the PCR, 60 Vbeta and 13 Jbeta primers were used. Measured with immunoSEQ multiplex PCR; TCRdb has only the in-frame clones, and not every one. The sample consists of roughly 190,000 clones, over 65% of them appearing once. Concerning this clone itself: Its antigen remains unidentified. One end of the junction varies from germline; a read error may be responsible.

This CDR3 spans 12 amino acids. The germline V gene has CDR1 SGHVS and CDR2 FQNEAQ. The chain combines TRBV7-8 with TRBJ2-1; possibly TRBD2 for D (5 bases). The sample was PBMCs. The TCR comes from a man aged 35-49 years in good health and CMV-seropositive. DNA of the CDR3: TGTGCCAGCAGCTTAGGGGCGCCCCCCGGGGTCTTC. Translated, it gives CASSLGAPPGVF.